This entry lists 14 T cell receptor beta chains sequenced from one sample in a study of blood T cell repertoires in COVID-19 (dated by TCRdb to about 2020). Libraries came from the immunoSEQ multiplex PCR assay. TCRdb mirrors the immuneACCESS table, restricted to in-frame sequences. Some clones are absent from its copies; in checked studies, under half trace to an unresolved V gene, and the reason for the others is unknown. The sample table lists 300,000 to 450,000 clones, about 87% of them with a count of one. The ten largest make up approximately 1.3% of the sample. Sequencing used PBMCs or T cells enriched from blood (not recorded which). These TCRs come from a man aged 25 to 40 who had recovered from COVID-19.

The rearrangement links TRBV11-2 to TRBJ1-1; D is uncertain. V lost 1 base, J lost 1 base, and 7 bases lay in between. The CDR3 consists of 14 residues. The germline CDR1 and CDR2 sequences are SGHAT and FQNNGV. This chain's CDR3 is CASSLGAENTEAFF. In DNA form, the CDR3 reads TGTGCCAGCAGCTTAGGGGCCGAGAACACTGAAGCTTTCTTT.

The chain links TRBV10-3 to TRBJ2-7, with TRBD2 identical over 11 bases. The CDR3 sequence is 17 residues long. Unmatched junction bases numbered 12, after V lost 6 bases and J lost 2 bases. Germline CDR1 is ENHRY and CDR2 is SYGVKD. The CDR3 coding sequence is TGTGCCATCAGCGCGGGACTAGCGGCCTCCTCGGCCTACGAGCAGTACTTC. Protein: CAISAGLAASSAYEQYF.

V is TRBV30 and J is TRBJ2-1, with TRBD1 matching over 7 bases. V was clipped by 1 base and J by 5 bases; unmatched bases: 5. This CDR3 has 14 amino acids. Germline V gives CDR1 GTSNPN, CDR2 SVGIG (reference sequence). Here the CDR3 reads CAWSEGAMDNEQFF. CDR3 bases: TGTGCCTGGAGTGAGGGGGCGATGGACAATGAGCAGTTCTTC. Looking up the rest from reference TRBV30 and TRBJ2-1 gives the full variable domain: SQTIHQWPATLVQPVGSPLSLECTVEGTSNPNLYWYRQAAGRGLQLLFYSVGIGQISSEVPQNLSASRPQDRQFILSSKKLLLSDSGFYLCAWSEGAMDNEQFFGPGTRLTVL.

This clone was seen only a few times. This chain links TRBV10-3 with TRBJ1-1; D unclear. V was clipped by 6 bases and J by 1 base, with 12 bases between them. The CDR3 is 14 residues long. CDR1 is ENHRY, CDR2 SYGVKD, per germline. The CDR3 loop reads CAIRTLTGNTEAFF. The CDR3 DNA sequence: TGTGCCATCAGGACACTTACCGGGAACACTGAAGCTTTCTTT.

The table lists this clone with a count of one. V is TRBV7-3 and J is TRBJ2-2, with D hard to call. The CDR3 is 12 residues long. Germline CDR1 is SGHTA and CDR2 is FQGTGA. Trimming took 2 bases from V and 6 from J, leaving 4 bases between them. CDR3 protein: CASSLLSGELFF. As DNA, the CDR3 is TGTGCCAGCAGCTTACTATCCGGGGAGCTGTTTTTT.

The chain recombines TRBV6-5 with TRBJ1-2, with D perhaps matching TRBD1 (5 bases). The CDR3 has 14 residues. V was trimmed by 4 bases and J by 7 bases, leaving 16 bases between them. Germline V gives CDR1 MNHEY, CDR2 SVGAGI. In DNA form, the CDR3 reads TGTGCCAGCAGTTCATTAGGGGAGGGACGTGGCTACACCTTC. Translation: CASSSLGEGRGYTF.

CDR3 amino acids: CASSQANSRAEQYF. CDR3 DNA sequence: TGTGCCAGCAGCCAAGCCAACAGTCGTGCCGAGCAGTACTTC. The chain is built from TRBV3-1 (or the pseudogene TRBV3-2) and TRBJ2-7; D gene unclear. The CDR3 sequence is 14 residues long. Germline values: CDR1 LGHDT, CDR2 YNNKEL (reference sequence). The ends were cut back, 1 base at V and 6 bases at J, with 13 bases in the middle.

The chain joins TRBV9 to TRBJ2-3, with 7 bases that match TRBD2. Germline V gene lookup returns CDR1 SGDLS and CDR2 YYNGEE. The CDR3 length is 15 residues. The ends lost 0 bases at V and 5 bases at J; junction bases unmatched: 6. The CDR3 here is CASSVGRLAGDTQYF. CDR3 bases: TGTGCCAGCAGCGTAGGGCGACTAGCAGGAGATACGCAGTATTTT.

The rearrangement joins TRBV6-2 or TRBV6-3 to TRBJ2-2; 9 bases match TRBD1. The J segment lost 1 base and the V segment lost 5 bases, leaving 2 bases of the junction unmatched. In germline, CDR1 is MNHEY, CDR2 SVGEGT. The CDR3 spans 15 residues. This chain's CDR3 is CASSDRGRNTGELFF. CDR3 in DNA: TGTGCCAGCAGTGACAGGGGGAGGAACACCGGGGAGCTGTTTTTT.

The rearrangement links TRBV6-5 to TRBJ1-4; possibly TRBD1 for D (5 bases). This CDR3 has 14 amino acids. Germline assignment: CDR1 MNHEY and CDR2 SVGAGI. The germline V and J ends were trimmed by 8 bases and 0 bases, with 10 bases remaining between them. The CDR3 loop reads CASSRGATNEKLFF. The CDR3 DNA is TGTGCCAGCTCTCGGGGGGCAACTAATGAAAAACTGTTTTTT.

V is TRBV5-5 and J is TRBJ2-5, with unresolved D. With 4 bases removed from V and 5 bases from J, the gap between germline ends came to 6 bases. Germline CDR1 SGHKS, CDR2 YYEKEE (reference sequence). CDR3 length: 11 amino acids. This chain's CDR3 is CASSPEETQYF. CDR3 nucleotides: TGTGCCAGCAGCCCCGAGGAGACCCAGTACTTC.

This chain connects TRBV30 to TRBJ2-7; TRBD2 agrees at 10 bases. The CDR3 totals 16 residues. Germline values: CDR1 GTSNPN, CDR2 SVGIG (reference sequence). V was pared by 2 bases and J by 6 bases, with 13 bases of the junction left unmatched. The CDR3 here is CAWSPLSGLANGEQYF. The CDR3 region has the DNA TGTGCCTGGAGTCCCTTGTCGGGACTAGCGAACGGCGAGCAGTACTTC.

CDR3: CASSYSDRGPGELFF. The CDR3 DNA reads as TGTGCCAGCAGTTACTCGGACAGGGGGCCCGGGGAGCTGTTTTTT. The chain recombines TRBV6-6 with TRBJ2-2; 11 bases are a match to TRBD1. V lost 0 bases to trimming and J lost 6 bases; unmatched junction nucleotides: 0. The V gene's germline CDR1 is MNHNY and CDR2 SVGAGI (reference sequence). The CDR3 runs to 15 residues.

This chain uses TRBV11-2 with TRBJ2-2, with D uncertain. CDR3 length: 14 residues. Germline V gene lookup returns CDR1 SGHAT and CDR2 FQNNGV. The V gene lost 2 bases and the J gene lost 2 bases, with 6 bases spanning the gap. The CDR3 DNA is TGTGCCAGCAGCTTACCCGTCAACACCGGGGAGCTGTTTTTT. Translating gives CASSLPVNTGELFF.